The clone carrying this T cell receptor beta chain has a count of ten or more. Antigen specificity is unknown. Germline lookup yields CDR1 ENHRY and CDR2 SYGVKD. This CDR3 has 11 amino acids. V gave up 6 bases and J gave up 7 bases, with 9 bases separating them. Time point denoted: newly diagnosed GD, antithyroid drugs for less than 3 months. PBMCs were the source of the RNA used for TCR sequencing. Patients were from an endocrinology department in Xi'an, China. Building the TCR beta libraries relied on iRepertoire HTBI primers, and CDR3 regions underwent Arm-PCR. Via MiXCR, TCRdb re-called the multiplex PCR reads, giving one row per CDR3 protein. The sample includes about 530,000 distinct CDR3 sequences, roughly 16% seen only once; the top ten take 20% to 25%. The source of the sample is a study of regulatory T cells in long-lasting Graves disease. Looking at the study overall: Graves' patients, newly diagnosed, had taken antithyroid drugs under 3 months.

Whole-study results and caveats: Small numbers of samples may have cut accuracy.

The same data also contributed to another study, on T cells in Graves' hyperthyroidism and ophthalmopathy.

The sequence was collected from a woman aged 35 to 60 with Graves disease. The rearrangement links TRBV10-3 to TRBJ1-1; D remains ambiguous. Sequencing used peripheral blood mononuclear cells (PBMCs), obtained at new diagnosis, from a patient treated with antithyroid drugs. The DNA for the CDR3 is TGTGCCATCAGCGCCGGGAGTGAAGCTTTCTTT. This codes for CAISAGSEAFF.